The T cell receptor (beta chain) described here comes from a study of T cells in Graves' hyperthyroidism and ophthalmopathy. Findings and caveats of the study: Most clonotypes that expanded in the thyroid above 0.001 also showed up in blood. Stable hyperthyroidism was told apart from ophthalmopathy by a model built on 13 V-J features.

This clonotype was seen at least ten times. Its antigen is undetermined. Germline V gives CDR1 SNHLY, CDR2 FYNNEI. Losses at the gene ends were 4 bases for V and 4 bases for J; bases not matched to a gene: 6. The length of the CDR3 is 15 residues. TCR beta CDR3 region amplification was performed from RNA transcripts. First-round RT-PCR of the TCR CDR3 relied on the HTBI primer set. MiXCR, applied by TCRdb to the multiplex PCR reads, yields one record per CDR3 protein. The sample has about 600,000 distinct CDR3 sequences; about a sixth are singletons. Uncontrolled infection, other autoimmune disease, pregnancy or lactation excluded patients. Over 9 ml of fresh peripheral blood supplied the PBMCs.

V is TRBV2 and J is TRBJ1-1; 10 bases agree with TRBD1. The sequence derives from a woman aged 40-49 years with Graves' ophthalmopathy. What was sequenced was blood. CDR3 sequence (DNA): TGTGCCAGCAGTGTGGGACAGGGGCAAGGCACTGAAGCTTTCTTT. Its protein is CASSVGQGQGTEAFF.